These 20 T cell receptor beta chains came from one sample sequenced in a study of CD8+CD57+ T cells in acquired aplastic anemia. The template for TCR beta VDJ and CDR3 sequence profiling was genomic DNA. TCRdb fed the reads into MiXCR, producing one record per CDR3 protein. The data show 150,000 to 200,000 distinct CDR3 sequences, just under 45% seen once. Sequenced: sorted CD4+, CD8+, or CD8+CD57+ T cells (not recorded which) from PBMCs. The source of these receptors is a human donor in good health.

The table lists this clonotype with a count of one. This chain joins TRBV7-9 and TRBJ1-6, with 7 bases aligning to TRBD1. The junction had 4 bases not matched to a gene; V was cut back by 3 bases and J by 8 bases. The CDR3 covers 14 residues. Germline CDR1 SEHNR, CDR2 FQNEAQ (reference sequence). The CDR3: CASSLDRTDSPLHF. The CDR3 coding sequence is TGTGCCAGCAGCTTGGACAGGACAGATTCACCCCTCCACTTT.

The chain links TRBV24-1 to TRBJ1-2, with 8 bases fitting TRBD1. Germline assignment: CDR1 KGHDR and CDR2 SFDVKD. This CDR3 has 15 residues. Germline trimming cut 7 bases from V and 7 bases from J; bases unmatched to any gene: 13. CDR3 loop: CATSDSWQGAGGYTF. The CDR3 region has the DNA TGTGCCACCAGCGACTCTTGGCAGGGGGCAGGTGGCTACACCTTC.

This clonotype was recorded at least ten times. J is TRBJ2-2 and V is TRBV9; D unresolved. V was clipped by 2 bases and J by 6 bases, with 14 bases between them. Germline V gene sequence: CDR1 SGDLS, CDR2 YYNGEE. The CDR3 length is 15 residues. CDR3 sequence reads: CASSVTSFGAGELFF. The CDR3 DNA reads as TGTGCCAGCAGCGTGACCTCCTTTGGCGCCGGGGAGCTGTTTTTT.

The genes are TRBV7-6 and TRBJ2-5, with 8 positions matching TRBD2. J gave up 4 bases and V 1 base, and 8 bases lay outside the gene matches. Germline V gives CDR1 SGHVS, CDR2 FNYEAQ. There are 16 residues in the CDR3. The CDR3 reads CASSLDSSGGSETQYF. The CDR3 DNA reads TGTGCCAGCAGCTTAGATAGCAGCGGGGGATCAGAGACCCAGTACTTC.

The chain links TRBV29-1 to TRBJ2-2; 7 bases align to TRBD2. Losses at the gene ends were 2 bases for V and 3 bases for J; bases not matched to a gene: 3. CDR3 length: 14 residues. Germline values: CDR1 SQVTM, CDR2 ANQGSEA. In DNA form, the CDR3 reads TGCAGCGTTGAATCGGGACTACACACCGGGGAGCTGTTTTTT. Residues: CSVESGLHTGELFF.

This clonotype showed up just a few times. The rearrangement links TRBV9 to TRBJ1-4; D may be TRBD1 (5 bases). Germline V lookup: CDR1 SGDLS, CDR2 YYNGEE. The CDR3 consists of 17 residues. The germline V and J ends were trimmed by 4 bases and 3 bases, with 19 bases remaining between them. The CDR3 bases are TGTGCCAGCAGCACTAGGGCCCTCACGGGGGCTAATGAAAAACTGTTTTTT. Its protein is CASSTRALTGANEKLFF. Supplemented by reference TRBV9 and TRBJ1-4, the full variable domain reads DSGVTQTPKHLITATGQRVTLRCSPRSGDLSVYWYQQSLDQGLQFLIQYYNGEERAKGNILERFSAQQFPDLHSELNLSSLELGDSALYFCASSTRALTGANEKLFFGSGTQLSVL.

The V and J genes are TRBV28 and TRBJ2-1, with D perhaps matching TRBD2 (6 bases). V lost 4 bases and J 2 bases, leaving 18 bases between the germline ends. CDR3 length equals 17 residues. CDR1 and CDR2 (germline): MDHEN, SYDVKM. Written as DNA, the CDR3 is TGTGCCAGCAGTTCCTTCCTCCGGGGGTGGGCCTACAATGAGCAGTTCTTC. Its protein product is CASSSFLRGWAYNEQFF.

This clonotype was seen at least ten times. The V gene is TRBV3-1, the J gene TRBJ1-5; D gene uncertain. In germline, CDR1 is LGHDT, CDR2 YNNKEL (reference sequence). The ends were cut back, 3 bases at V and 0 bases at J, with 3 bases in the middle. This CDR3 is built from 13 residues. This CDR3 reads CASSHHSNQPQHF. For the CDR3, the DNA is TGTGCCAGCAGCCACCATAGCAATCAGCCCCAGCATTTT.

At least ten counts were recorded for this clonotype. The chain is built from TRBV11-1 and TRBJ2-7, with D perhaps assigned TRBD1 or TRBD2 (6 bases each). The CDR3 spans 13 residues. In germline, CDR1 is SGHAT, CDR2 FQDESV (reference sequence). Trimming pared 2 bases from V and 6 bases from J, leaving 11 bases between. The CDR3 nucleotides read TGTGCCAGCAGCTTAACCAGGGGAGGCGAGCAGTACTTC. This encodes CASSLTRGGEQYF.

In its sample, this clonotype was seen many times. The chain has TRBV10-3 and TRBJ1-4, with 7 positions matching TRBD1. This CDR3 has 13 residues. V shed 6 bases, J shed 7 bases, and the junction held 5 bases outside the gene matches. Germline assignment: CDR1 ENHRY and CDR2 SYGVKD. CDR3 loop: CAISGRGSEKLFF. The DNA of the CDR3 is TGTGCCATCAGCGGCAGGGGGTCTGAAAAACTGTTTTTT.

This clonotype was observed a few times. J is TRBJ1-3 and V is TRBV6-1; TRBD1 agrees at 8 bases. Trimming removed 7 bases from V and 0 bases from J; junction bases left unmatched: 8. This CDR3 has 16 amino acids. The germline CDR1 and CDR2 sequences are MNHNS and SASEGT. CDR3 protein: CASKLQGDLSGNTIYF. The CDR3, as DNA: TGTGCCAGCAAGCTACAGGGGGACCTCTCTGGAAACACCATATATTTT.

This clonotype occurred a few times. The chain is built from TRBV7-9 and TRBJ2-5; no clear D gene. Per germline, CDR1 SEHNR and CDR2 FQNEAQ (reference sequence). The CDR3 consists of 11 residues. The germline V and J ends were trimmed by 7 bases and 2 bases, with 5 bases remaining between them. The chain's CDR3 is CASKEQETQYF. CDR3 bases: TGTGCCAGCAAGGAACAAGAGACCCAGTACTTC.

This clonotype occurred many times. The J gene is TRBJ2-1, the V gene TRBV14; no clear D. This CDR3 is built from 13 residues. The V end was cut by 1 base, the J end by 8 bases, with 9 bases between. Per germline, CDR1 SGHDN and CDR2 FVKESK. CDR3 in amino acids: CASSQGLNDEQFF. CDR3 DNA: TGTGCCAGCAGCCAAGGGCTTAACGATGAGCAGTTCTTC.

The J gene is TRBJ1-5, the V gene TRBV27, with D uncertain. Trimming took 9 bases from V and 7 from J, leaving 10 bases between them. Germline CDR1 MNHEY, CDR2 SMNVEV (reference sequence). This CDR3 is 11 amino acids long. The CDR3 region is CASGSDQPQHF. The CDR3, as DNA: TGTGCCAGTGGGTCGGACCAGCCCCAGCATTTT.

This clonotype occurred a few times. The gene calls are TRBV25-1 and TRBJ2-7; D could derive from TRBD1 or TRBD2 (5 bases each). Trimming removed 6 bases from V and 1 base from J, with 13 bases in between. This CDR3 region has 14 residues. Germline V lookup: CDR1 MGHDK, CDR2 SYGVNS. This chain's CDR3 is CASRTGTYSYEQYF. The CDR3 DNA sequence: TGTGCCAGCAGGACCGGGACCTATTCCTACGAGCAGTACTTC.

The rearrangement links TRBV5-4 to TRBJ2-3, with D possibly TRBD2 on 6 matching bases. Germline V gene data show CDR1 as SGHNT and CDR2 as YYREEE (reference sequence). The V end lost 0 bases, the J end lost 0 bases, and 8 bases lay between the germline ends. CDR3 length: 15 amino acids. CDR3 coding DNA: TGTGCCAGCAGCTTGGGCGGGGACAGCACAGATACGCAGTATTTT. This encodes CASSLGGDSTDTQYF.

The gene calls are TRBV20-1 and TRBJ2-3; maybe TRBD1 (5 bases). The CDR3 is 12 amino acids. From germline, CDR1 is DFQATT and CDR2 SNEGSKA (reference sequence). V was pared by 3 bases and J by 2 bases, with 6 bases between. The CDR3 bases are TGCAGTGCTAGGACAGTCACAGATACGCAGTATTTT. Encoded protein: CSARTVTDTQYF.

V gene TRBV6-1 combines with J gene TRBJ1-5; D gene unclear. The CDR3 contains 17 residues. The V end was cut by 6 bases, the J end by 7 bases, with 25 bases between. CDR1 is MNHNS and CDR2 is SASEGT in the germline V gene. CDR3 loop: CASRKQTFGNVNQPQHF. As DNA, the CDR3 is TGTGCCAGCAGGAAACAAACCTTTGGAAATGTAAACCAGCCCCAGCATTTT.

The chain recombines TRBV6-1 with TRBJ2-3; 12 positions match TRBD2. The CDR3 consists of 17 residues. V trimming: 6 bases; J trimming: 3 bases; junction bases outside the gene matches: 10. CDR1 MNHNS and CDR2 SASEGT come from the germline V gene. For the CDR3, the DNA is TGTGCCAGCAGCCCCAGACTAGCGGGAGTGGGGACAGATACGCAGTATTTT. Amino acid sequence: CASSPRLAGVGTDTQYF.

This clonotype has more than one count but fewer than ten. The gene calls are TRBV29-1 and TRBJ2-7; D perhaps matches TRBD1 (6 bases). The CDR3 has 13 residues. V lost 6 bases, J lost 1 base, and 13 bases lay in between. CDR1 and CDR2 from the germline V gene are SQVTM and ANQGSEA. In DNA, the CDR3 is TGCAGCGTAGGACAGCGAGAATCCTACGAGCAGTACTTC. Translated: CSVGQRESYEQYF.